The 31 T cell receptor beta chains below were found in one sample sequenced in a study of blood T cell repertoires in COVID-19. Sequenced by immunoSEQ multiplex PCR; TCRdb stores in-frame clones only, minus some. The sample shows about 140,000 clones, approximately 90% of them seen only once. Sequenced: peripheral blood. The source is a woman of 80 years or more with acute or convalescent COVID-19.

The V call is TRBV7-8, the J call TRBJ2-7; tentative D call: TRBD1 (5 bases). The CDR3 has 13 amino acids. Germline V lookup: CDR1 SGHVS, CDR2 FQNEAQ. V dropped 7 bases and J dropped 1 base, with 11 bases sitting between them. CDR3 bases: TGTGCCAGCACCATCGACAGTTCCTACGAGCAGTACTTC. As protein: CASTIDSSYEQYF.

In its sample, this clone was seen once. CDR3 residues: CASSLVGGNEQFF. CDR3 DNA: TGTGCCAGCAGCTTGGTCGGGGGAAATGAGCAGTTCTTC. The chain links TRBV5-6 to TRBJ2-1, with a weak D call TRBD2 (6 bases). Germline V gene sequence: CDR1 SGHDT, CDR2 YYEEEE. CDR3 size: 13 residues. Trimming took off 0 bases at V and 7 bases at J, with 8 bases between the two ends.

This clone was counted a single time. The chain carries TRBV6-5 and TRBJ2-7, with D tentatively TRBD2 (5 bases). Germline V gives CDR1 MNHEY, CDR2 SVGAGI. V was shortened by 5 bases and J by 1 base, with 12 bases between the two germline ends. The CDR3 runs 14 residues. The CDR3 region has the DNA TGTGCCAGCAGTATGAACACGGGGTCCTACGAGCAGTACTTC. Protein: CASSMNTGSYEQYF.

V is TRBV7-2 and J is TRBJ1-5; D is ambiguous. The ends were cut back, 2 bases at V and 5 bases at J, with 10 bases in the middle. The length of the CDR3 is 14 residues. Germline CDR1 is SGHTA and CDR2 is FQGNSA. CDR3 in DNA: TGTGCCAGCAGCTTACGCGGGTCAGATCAGCCCCAGCATTTT. Protein: CASSLRGSDQPQHF.

The chain has TRBV6-5 and TRBJ1-6; 7 bases are a match to TRBD1. Germline CDR1 MNHEY, CDR2 SVGAGI. This CDR3 comprises 15 residues. Germline trimming cut 6 bases from V and 11 bases from J; bases unmatched to any gene: 13. This CDR3 is CASRFTGTAPTPLHF. DNA of the CDR3: TGTGCCAGCAGATTTACCGGGACAGCGCCGACACCCCTCCACTTT.

The J gene is TRBJ1-2, the V gene TRBV11-2, with D maybe TRBD1 (6 bases). The CDR3 is 15 amino acids. V was clipped by 5 bases and J by 5 bases, with 18 bases between them. CDR1 is SGHAT and CDR2 is FQNNGV in the germline V gene. CDR3 sequence (DNA): TGTGCCAGCAGCAACAACAGGGCGCGGAGGTATGGCTACACCTTC. It translates to CASSNNRARRYGYTF.

This CDR3 reads CASSPRRWGPSDTDTQYF. The CDR3 DNA reads as TGCGCCAGCAGCCCCAGGAGGTGGGGGCCATCCGACACAGATACGCAGTATTTT. The V and J genes are TRBV5-1 and TRBJ2-3, with D perhaps TRBD1 (6 bases). Trimming removed 4 bases at V and 2 bases at J, with 23 bases between. The CDR3 extends over 18 amino acids. Germline V gene data show CDR1 as SGHRS and CDR2 as YFSETQ.

J is TRBJ2-3 and V is TRBV6-5, with a tentative D call TRBD2 (6 bases). Germline values: CDR1 MNHEY, CDR2 SVGAGI. The length of the CDR3 is 13 residues. V dropped 5 bases and J dropped 7 bases, with 13 bases sitting between them. CDR3: CASSQPTSNTQYF. In nucleotides, the CDR3 is TGTGCCAGCAGTCAACCGACTAGTAATACGCAGTATTTT.

This clone has only one observation. This sequence joins TRBV5-8 and TRBJ2-1; D is uncertain. The CDR3 consists of 15 residues. V shed 0 bases and J shed 0 bases, with 7 bases lying between them. From germline, CDR1 is SGHTS and CDR2 YDEGEE. CDR3 sequence: CASSLGASSYNEQFF. The CDR3 DNA is TGTGCCAGCAGCTTGGGTGCGAGCTCCTACAATGAGCAGTTCTTC.

The DNA for the CDR3 is TGTGCCAGCTCACAGGGACAGCCCATGAACACTGAAGCTTTCTTT. Residues: CASSQGQPMNTEAFF. The chain uses TRBV18 and TRBJ1-1, with 7 nucleotides matching TRBD1. The J segment lost 0 bases and the V segment lost 4 bases, leaving 5 bases of the junction unmatched. This CDR3 contains 15 residues. Germline loops: CDR1 KGHSH, CDR2 LQKENI.

The chain carries TRBV28 and TRBJ1-5; D possibly corresponds to TRBD1 (5 bases). CDR3 length: 15 residues. V was shortened by 5 bases and J by 0 bases, with 11 bases between the two germline ends. In germline, CDR1 is MDHEN, CDR2 SYDVKM. The CDR3 spells CASSPPGHSNQPQHF. The CDR3 DNA sequence: TGTGCCAGCAGTCCACCAGGACATAGCAATCAGCCCCAGCATTTT.

Only a few counts were recorded for this clone. J is TRBJ2-5 and V is TRBV7-9; D ambiguous. Germline V gene lookup returns CDR1 SEHNR and CDR2 FQNEAQ (reference sequence). The CDR3 sequence is 14 residues long. Trimming pared 5 bases from V and 5 bases from J, leaving 15 bases between. CDR3 protein: CASSPYSERETQYF. In nucleotides, the CDR3 is TGTGCCAGCAGCCCCTATTCCGAGAGGGAGACCCAGTACTTC.

The chain couples TRBV19 to TRBJ1-3, with 9 bases lining up with TRBD1. Trimming at V came to 7 bases and at J to 1 base, leaving 8 bases not matched to a gene. In germline, CDR1 is LNHDA, CDR2 SQIVND (reference sequence). The length of the CDR3 is 16 residues. Here the CDR3 reads CASMTGTGISGNTIYF. In DNA, the CDR3 is TGTGCCAGTATGACCGGGACAGGGATTTCTGGAAACACCATATATTTT.

The rearrangement links TRBV11-3 to TRBJ2-5; TRBD1 matches at 9 bases. The CDR3 runs to 15 residues. With V trimmed by 4 bases and J by 4 bases, 7 bases remained unmatched. Germline V gene sequence: CDR1 SGHNT, CDR2 YENEEA. The chain's CDR3 is CASSSGTGFGETQYF. Written as DNA, the CDR3 is TGTGCCAGCAGCTCCGGGACAGGGTTTGGAGAGACCCAGTACTTC.

V usage is TRBV12-3 or TRBV12-4 and J usage is TRBJ1-1, with D maybe TRBD1 (6 bases). V shed 2 bases and J shed 4 bases, with 8 bases lying between them. CDR3 length: 13 residues. The CDR3 reads CASSLRGGTEAFF. CDR3 nucleotides: TGTGCCAGCAGTTTACGAGGGGGCACTGAAGCTTTCTTT.

This chain uses TRBV15 with TRBJ1-3; the D gene is possibly TRBD1 (6 bases). Germline CDR1 LNHNV, CDR2 YYDKDF (reference sequence). This CDR3 is 20 amino acids long. The germline V and J ends were trimmed by 0 bases and 2 bases, with 23 bases remaining between them. The CDR3, as DNA: TGTGCCACCAGCAGAGATCCTTCCTACGCGAGCGGGGGCACTGGAAACACCATATATTTT. Encoded protein: CATSRDPSYASGGTGNTIYF.

This chain uses TRBV5-1 with TRBJ1-1; tentatively, D is TRBD1 (6 bases). The CDR3 sequence is 15 residues long. Per the germline V gene, CDR1 is SGHRS and CDR2 is YFSETQ. The ends were cut back, 5 bases at V and 0 bases at J, with 14 bases in the middle. The CDR3 region has the DNA TGCGCCAGCAGAATTCAGGGGAGAATGAACACTGAAGCTTTCTTT. Protein: CASRIQGRMNTEAFF.

V gene TRBV5-4 combines with J gene TRBJ1-4; possibly TRBD1 for D (5 bases). CDR1 is SGHNT and CDR2 is YYREEE in the germline V gene (reference sequence). The ends were cut back, 0 bases at V and 6 bases at J, with 15 bases in the middle. The CDR3 consists of 16 residues. CDR3 coding DNA: TGTGCCAGCAGCTTGGGCCAGGCCTTAGGGGATGAAAAACTGTTTTTT. As protein: CASSLGQALGDEKLFF.

The V and J genes are TRBV18 and TRBJ2-5; D perhaps matches TRBD2 (5 bases). With 5 bases removed from V and 3 bases from J, the gap between germline ends came to 10 bases. The germline V gene encodes CDR1 KGHSH and CDR2 LQKENI. The CDR3 has 13 amino acids. For the CDR3, the DNA is TGTGCCAGCTCAAGTACGGGAAAAGAGACCCAGTACTTC. It codes for CASSSTGKETQYF.

This clone was counted a few times. The J gene is TRBJ2-7, the V gene TRBV7-2; possibly TRBD1 for D (6 bases). This CDR3 is 15 amino acids long. The germline V gene has CDR1 SGHTA and CDR2 FQGNSA. V was cut by 1 base and J by 2 bases, with 12 bases left in between. The CDR3 bases are TGTGCCAGCAGCTTAGGGACAGCGGATACCTACGAGCAGTACTTC. Amino acids: CASSLGTADTYEQYF.

This chain connects TRBV7-3 to TRBJ2-4; tentative D call: TRBD2 (7 bases). This CDR3 is 13 amino acids long. CDR1 SGHTA and CDR2 FQGTGA come from the germline V gene. V gave up 2 bases and J gave up 11 bases, with 13 bases separating them. The CDR3 region is CASSLGRGLLQYF. DNA of the CDR3: TGTGCCAGCAGCTTAGGGAGGGGGTTACTTCAGTACTTC.

CDR3 residues: CASSLPGQGAPTYEQYF. The DNA for the CDR3 is TGTGCCAGCAGCTTACCGGGACAGGGGGCCCCAACCTACGAGCAGTACTTC. The chain recombines TRBV7-3 with TRBJ2-7; 12 bases line up with TRBD1. CDR1 SGHTA and CDR2 FQGTGA come from the germline V gene. V gave up 2 bases and J gave up 2 bases; unmatched junction bases: 7. This CDR3 contains 17 residues.

This chain connects TRBV10-3 to TRBJ1-5, with a weak D call TRBD1 (5 bases). Germline-derived CDR1 and CDR2 are ENHRY and SYGVKD. V was cut by 7 bases and J by 1 base, with 8 bases left in between. The CDR3 sequence is 13 residues long. This CDR3 is CAITAGSNQPQHF. CDR3 nucleotides: TGTGCCATCACGGCAGGGAGCAATCAGCCCCAGCATTTT.

V is TRBV14 and J is TRBJ1-4, with TRBD1 as a possible D gene (5 bases). Trimming stripped 2 bases from V and 3 bases from J, with 16 bases between. This CDR3 spans 17 amino acids. In germline, CDR1 is SGHDN, CDR2 FVKESK. The CDR3 region is CASSQRPGQGPNEKLFF. The CDR3 nucleotides are TGTGCCAGCAGCCAAAGGCCCGGACAAGGCCCTAATGAAAAACTGTTTTTT. Using reference TRBV14 and TRBJ1-4 for the parts outside the CDR3, the full variable domain is EAGVTQFPSHSVIEKGQTVTLRCDPISGHDNLYWYRRVMGKEIKFLLHFVKESKQDESGMPNNRFLAERTGGTYSTLKVQPAELEDSGVYFCASSQRPGQGPNEKLFFGSGTQLSVL.

The chain recombines TRBV9 with TRBJ1-3; D might be TRBD1 (5 bases). There are 17 residues in the CDR3. In germline, CDR1 is SGDLS, CDR2 YYNGEE. V was shortened by 0 bases and J by 1 base, with 14 bases between the two germline ends. The CDR3 protein is CASSVVGEDRSGNTIYF. The CDR3 DNA reads as TGTGCCAGCAGCGTAGTAGGCGAAGACAGATCTGGAAACACCATATATTTT.

This clone has just a few counts. This chain links TRBV7-2 with TRBJ1-4; D may be TRBD1 (6 bases). The ends were cut back, 2 bases at V and 6 bases at J, with 7 bases in the middle. Germline V CDR1 and CDR2: SGHTA, FQGNSA. The length of the CDR3 is 13 residues. CDR3 in amino acids: CASSLTGYEKLFF. CDR3 nucleotides: TGTGCCAGCAGCTTAACAGGGTATGAAAAACTGTTTTTT.

In its sample, this clone was seen a few times. V and J are TRBV6-1 and TRBJ1-2; weak D call: TRBD1 (6 bases). Trimming took off 0 bases at V and 4 bases at J, with 12 bases between the two ends. Germline CDR1 MNHNS, CDR2 SASEGT. This CDR3 is 15 amino acids long. The CDR3: CASSEAFDRLYGYTF. CDR3 DNA sequence: TGTGCCAGCAGTGAAGCCTTTGACAGGCTCTATGGCTACACCTTC.

This clone was picked up one time. The chain carries TRBV7-9 and TRBJ1-2, with TRBD1 as a possible D gene (5 bases). The V end was cut by 4 bases, the J end by 5 bases, with 14 bases between. CDR1 is SEHNR and CDR2 is FQNEAQ in the germline V gene (reference sequence). The CDR3 has 14 residues. The CDR3 loop reads CASSSPTVKYGYTF. Written as DNA, the CDR3 is TGTGCCAGCAGCTCGCCGACAGTGAAGTATGGCTACACCTTC. The whole variable domain, filled in from reference TRBV7-9 and TRBJ1-2, reads DTGVSQNPRHKITKRGQNVTFRCDPISEHNRLYWYRQTLGQGPEFLTYFQNEAQLEKSRLLSDRFSAERPKGSFSTLEIQRTEQGDSAMYLCASSSPTVKYGYTFGSGTRLTVV.

This clone was counted once. The chain joins TRBV28 to TRBJ2-7, with 7 bases identical to TRBD1. V trimming: 5 bases; J trimming: 1 base; junction bases outside the gene matches: 5. The CDR3 length is 14 residues. Per germline, CDR1 MDHEN and CDR2 SYDVKM. The CDR3 here is CASSMGQSSYEQYF. The CDR3, as DNA: TGTGCCAGCAGTATGGGACAGTCGTCCTACGAGCAGTACTTC.

J is TRBJ1-6 and V is TRBV30, with 8 bases fitting TRBD1. The V gene end was trimmed by 4 bases and the J gene end by 9 bases; junction bases not matched to a gene: 5. The CDR3 contains 13 residues. In germline, CDR1 is GTSNPN, CDR2 SVGIG (reference sequence). CDR3 sequence (DNA): TGTGCCTGGAAGGCAGGGGGCGGTTCACCCCTCCACTTT. Its protein product is CAWKAGGGSPLHF.

The chain couples TRBV9 to TRBJ1-1; D is possibly TRBD1 (6 bases). V lost 4 bases to trimming and J lost 0 bases, with 13 bases between them. Germline values: CDR1 SGDLS, CDR2 YYNGEE. The CDR3 contains 15 residues. The chain's CDR3 is CASSLLRTVNTEAFF. CDR3 nucleotide sequence: TGTGCCAGCAGCCTCCTCCGGACAGTGAACACTGAAGCTTTCTTT.